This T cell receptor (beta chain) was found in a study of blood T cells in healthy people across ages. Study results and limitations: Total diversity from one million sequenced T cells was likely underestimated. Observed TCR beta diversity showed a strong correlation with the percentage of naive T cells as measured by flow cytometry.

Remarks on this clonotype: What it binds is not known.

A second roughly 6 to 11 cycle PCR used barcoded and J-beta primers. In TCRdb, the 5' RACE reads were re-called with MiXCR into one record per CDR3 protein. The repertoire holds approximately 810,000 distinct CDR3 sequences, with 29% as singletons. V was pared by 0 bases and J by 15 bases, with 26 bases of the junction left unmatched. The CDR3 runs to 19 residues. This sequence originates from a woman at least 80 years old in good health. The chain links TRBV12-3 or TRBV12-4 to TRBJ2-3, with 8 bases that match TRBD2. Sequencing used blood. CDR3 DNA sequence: TGTGCCAGCAGTTTAGCCCAAATGAAGTTTCGGGGGGGAACAGATGTGCAATATTTT. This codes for CASSLAQMKFRGGTDVQYF.